This T cell receptor (beta chain) stems from a study of PD-1 blockade in classical Hodgkin lymphoma. V lost 6 bases and J lost 4, with 18 bases in between. The germline gives CDR1 MRHNA, CDR2 SNTAGT. CDR3 size: 15 residues. Time point: cycle 4 day 1 (C4D1), after 6 weeks of nivolumab. Each patient relapsed following autologous stem cell transplantation, and prior brentuximab vedotin exposure differed. CD4+ T cells were purified from thawed PBMCs by magnetic negative selection. TCRdb's copy holds only in-frame clones and misses some; the assay was immunoSEQ multiplex PCR. The data show about 17,000 clones, approximately 84% seen once.

The TCR originated in a human donor with classical Hodgkin lymphoma. The sample here was CD4+ T cells from blood, taken before the fourth cycle of nivolumab. The V gene is TRBV6-4, the J gene TRBJ1-2; D is perhaps TRBD1 (6 bases). The CDR3 DNA is TGTGCCAGCAGGCCCCGGGGGGGGGCCTCCTATGGCTACACCTTC. Residues: CASRPRGGASYGYTF.